Each of the 16 T cell receptor beta chains below was sequenced from the same sample in a study of T cell repertoires in cytomegalovirus infection. Using its own MiXCR run on the reads, TCRdb lists one record per CDR3 protein. In the table there are around 450,000 distinct CDR3 sequences, around 32% of which are singletons. Sequencing was done on a sample of PBMCs. Receptors originate from a human donor in good health (CMV status not recorded). Some clones in this sample may be carry-over from other donors' samples.

The chain links TRBV29-1 to TRBJ1-1, with D hard to call. The germline V gene has CDR1 SQVTM and CDR2 ANQGSEA. The CDR3 runs 13 residues. V was cut by 7 bases and J by 3 bases, with 15 bases left in between. Here the CDR3 reads CSASTNPDTEAFF. CDR3 in DNA: TGCAGCGCCTCGACAAACCCGGACACTGAAGCTTTCTTT.

V and J are TRBV7-9 and TRBJ1-1; 8 nucleotides match TRBD1. The CDR3 spans 15 residues. CDR1 is SEHNR, CDR2 FQNEAQ, per germline (reference sequence). V gave up 5 bases and J gave up 0 bases; unmatched junction bases: 5. CDR3 DNA sequence: TGTGCCAGCAGCCACAGGGGGACGGTGAACACTGAAGCTTTCTTT. Translation gives CASSHRGTVNTEAFF.

V usage is TRBV7-9 and J usage is TRBJ1-1; D is perhaps TRBD1 (5 bases). The V gene lost 1 base and the J gene lost 6 bases, with 9 bases spanning the gap. Germline V gene sequence: CDR1 SEHNR, CDR2 FQNEAQ (reference sequence). The CDR3 sequence is 13 residues long. CDR3 region: CASSLVAGSEAFF. The CDR3 DNA follows: TGTGCCAGCAGCTTAGTTGCAGGGTCTGAAGCTTTCTTT.

This clonotype has just a few counts. This chain joins TRBV6-2 or TRBV6-3 and TRBJ1-5; possibly TRBD1 for D (6 bases). CDR3 length: 14 residues. CDR1 is MNHEY, CDR2 SVGEGT, per germline. V lost 2 bases to trimming and J lost 5 bases, with 10 bases between them. Written as DNA, the CDR3 is TGTGCCAGCAGTTACGGGGGGCTGGATCAGCCCCAGCATTTT. Translation gives CASSYGGLDQPQHF.

This clonotype turned up a few times. The V call is TRBV4-3, the J call TRBJ2-5; TRBD1 matches 11 bases. The CDR3 totals 17 residues. Trimming took 0 bases from V and 5 from J; bases not matched to a gene: 8. Germline-derived CDR1 and CDR2 are LGHNA and YSLEER. CDR3 in amino acids: CASSQDGQDRGQETQYF. DNA for the CDR3: TGCGCCAGCAGCCAAGATGGGCAGGACAGGGGGCAGGAGACCCAGTACTTC.

Of note for this clonotype: This clone may be a read error of a much larger clone one base away. The chain joins TRBV7-2 to TRBJ1-2, with 8 bases matching TRBD1. This CDR3 comprises 15 residues. The germline CDR1 and CDR2 sequences are SGHTA and FQGNSA. Unmatched junction bases numbered 10, after V lost 6 bases and J lost 4 bases. CDR3 protein: CASRTSGQAIYGYTF. The CDR3, as DNA: TGTGCCAGCAGAACATCGGGACAGGCTATCTATGGCTACACCTTC.

This clonotype showed up many times. The chain joins TRBV7-6 to TRBJ2-3; D unresolved. Trimming left V 1 base short and J 0 bases short, with 2 bases between. The V gene's germline CDR1 is SGHVS and CDR2 FNYEAQ. There are 13 residues in the CDR3. CDR3 amino acids: CASSLVSTDTQYF. The CDR3 nucleotides are TGTGCCAGCAGCTTAGTCAGCACAGATACGCAGTATTTT.

This clonotype was seen ten or more times. The rearrangement joins TRBV7-2 to TRBJ2-7, with D perhaps assigned TRBD1 or TRBD2 (6 bases each). From germline, CDR1 is SGHTA and CDR2 FQGNSA. The CDR3 contains 15 residues. V gave up 1 base and J gave up 6 bases, with 16 bases separating them. The CDR3 region has the DNA TGTGCCAGCAGCTTAGTCGGGGGCCGGCAAAGCGAGCAGTACTTC. Translation: CASSLVGGRQSEQYF.

The chain has TRBV5-4 and TRBJ2-2, with 10 nucleotides matching TRBD1. V gave up 3 bases and J gave up 6 bases; unmatched junction bases: 8. CDR1 is SGHNT, CDR2 YYREEE, per germline (reference sequence). This CDR3 spans 16 amino acids. The DNA for the CDR3 is TGTGCCAGCAGCTCACTCGGGACAGGGGATCCCGGGGAGCTGTTTTTT. Protein product: CASSSLGTGDPGELFF.

On this clonotype itself: Germline is not matched at one junction end, which may reflect a read error. V is TRBV7-2 and J is TRBJ1-5; no firm D call. CDR1 SGHTA and CDR2 FQGNSA come from the germline V gene. The CDR3 loop spans 14 amino acids. CDR3 nucleotide sequence: TGTGCCAGCAGATTATATCGGTTGAATCAGCCCAAGCATTTT. Translated, it gives CASRLYRLNQPKHF. Based on the CDR3 plus reference TRBV7-2 and TRBJ1-5, the full variable domain is GAGVSQSPSNKVTEKGKDVELRCDPISGHTALYWYRQSLGQGLEFLIYFQGNSAPDKSGLPSDRFSAERTGGSVSTLTIQRTQQEDSAVYLCASRLYRLNQPKHFGDGTRLSIL.

The chain combines TRBV19 with TRBJ2-3; D remains ambiguous. In germline, CDR1 is LNHDA, CDR2 SQIVND (reference sequence). Trimming left V 8 bases short and J 5 bases short, with 14 bases between. This CDR3 region has 13 residues. The CDR3 protein is CASVGTLGDTQYF. In DNA form, the CDR3 reads TGTGCCAGTGTGGGCACCCTCGGAGATACGCAGTATTTT.

The sample holds a few counts of this clonotype. The chain employs TRBV4-1 and TRBJ2-2, with a weak D call TRBD2 (6 bases). The CDR3 covers 17 residues. CDR1 MGHRA and CDR2 YSYEKL come from the germline V gene. V dropped 0 bases and J dropped 7 bases, with 18 bases sitting between them. The CDR3 spells CASSQDYGAGIFGELFF. Here the CDR3 DNA reads TGCGCCAGCAGCCAAGATTACGGGGCGGGGATCTTCGGGGAGCTGTTTTTT.

Ten or more counts support this clonotype. The genes are TRBV6-1 and TRBJ2-3; D possibly corresponds to TRBD2 (7 bases). The CDR3 consists of 17 residues. Trimming took off 1 base at V and 2 bases at J, with 16 bases between the two ends. Per germline, CDR1 MNHNS and CDR2 SASEGT. This CDR3 reads CASSEGGGGPSTDTQYF. As DNA, the CDR3 is TGTGCCAGCAGTGAAGGGGGAGGGGGGCCGTCCACAGATACGCAGTATTTT.

The CDR3 DNA is TGTGCCAGCAGTTTAGTCGGACAGGGGGCTTCACCCCTCCACTTT. Residues: CASSLVGQGASPLHF. The chain employs TRBV12-3 or TRBV12-4 and TRBJ1-6; TRBD1 agrees at 11 bases. The CDR3 totals 15 residues. Trimming removed 1 base from V and 9 bases from J; junction bases left unmatched: 2.

The V and J genes are TRBV7-6 and TRBJ2-7; 7 nucleotides line up with TRBD1. Germline values: CDR1 SGHVS, CDR2 FNYEAQ. This CDR3 spans 15 amino acids. Trimming took 4 bases from V and 3 from J; bases not matched to a gene: 9. CDR3 loop: CASSSRQGWNYEQYF. The CDR3 region has the DNA TGTGCCAGCAGCTCACGACAGGGCTGGAACTACGAGCAGTACTTC.

To note about this clonotype: A read error may be the cause here, since a much bigger clone is one base away. The CDR3 ends on some other residue instead of the conserved phenylalanine or tryptophan, so this is likely a read error. The rearrangement uses TRBV2 and TRBJ1-5, with 7 bases that match TRBD1. The trim removed 2 bases at V and 6 bases at J, leaving 4 bases unmatched. Germline V gene data show CDR1 as SNHLY and CDR2 as FYNNEI. The CDR3 is 14 residues long. The CDR3 loop is CASSETRGLQPQHL. CDR3 sequence (DNA): TGTGCCAGCAGTGAAACTAGGGGGCTTCAGCCCCAGCATTTG.